Listed below are T cell receptor beta chains from one sample, sequenced in a study of blood T cells in healthy people across ages. TCRdb recomputed calls from the 5' RACE reads with MiXCR, one row per CDR3 protein. This table holds about 970,000 distinct CDR3 sequences, just over 50% found once. What was sequenced was blood. The receptors originated from an older woman in good health. Both conserved end residues are part of each CDR3. D genes are given only for firm matches. Clone size is stated in some rows and not others, as once, few, many or a class when expanded.

D gene: .
V gene: TRBV9
clone size: .
J gene: TRBJ2-3
CDR3 DNA: TGTGCCAGGCCGAAGGCACCGGGACGGATTATCCAGAGTCCTAGCACAGATACGCAGTATTTT
CDR3 protein: CARPKAPGRIIQSPSTDTQYF

D gene: TRBD1
V gene: TRBV6-2/TRBV6-3
clone size: .
J gene: TRBJ2-1
CDR3 DNA: TGTGCCAGCAGTGCACAGGGGGCTGGATACAATGAGCAGTTCTTC
CDR3 protein: CASSAQGAGYNEQFF

D gene: .
V gene: TRBV3-1
clone size: .
J gene: TRBJ2-1
CDR3 DNA: TGTGCCAGCAGCCACCCGGGGTCCGCCTACAATGAGCAGTTCTTC
CDR3 protein: CASSHPGSAYNEQFF

D gene: .
V gene: TRBV2
clone size: few
J gene: TRBJ2-3
CDR3 DNA: TGTGCCAGCAAGTCCCGGATTTGGGTGCCAGATACGCAGTATTTT
CDR3 protein: CASKSRIWVPDTQYF

D gene: TRBD2
V gene: TRBV4-2
clone size: .
J gene: TRBJ2-1
CDR3 DNA: TGTGCCAGCAGCCAGCTGGGAGGGCGAACCTACAATGAGCAGTTCTTC
CDR3 protein: CASSQLGGRTYNEQFF

D gene: .
V gene: TRBV3-1
clone size: .
J gene: TRBJ2-7
CDR3 DNA: TGTGCCAGCAGCCCCAAGGGGGGCAACCCTCGGTACGAGCAGTACTTC
CDR3 protein: CASSPKGGNPRYEQYF

D gene: TRBD1
V gene: TRBV5-6
clone size: once
J gene: TRBJ2-1
CDR3 DNA: TGTGCCACCGGGACAGGGCCGTGTAAGCAGTTCTTC
CDR3 protein: CATGTGPCKQFF

D gene: .
V gene: TRBV30
clone size: .
J gene: TRBJ2-7
CDR3 DNA: TGTGCCTGGAGTGTGAGAGGATCGGCCTACGAGCAGTACTTC
CDR3 protein: CAWSVRGSAYEQYF

D gene: .
V gene: TRBV7-2
clone size: .
J gene: TRBJ2-7
CDR3 DNA: TGTGCCAGCAGCCCTCTCTCGGGGGTGTCCTACAATGAGCAGTACTTC
CDR3 protein: CASSPLSGVSYNEQYF

D gene: TRBD1
V gene: TRBV28
clone size: few
J gene: TRBJ2-5
CDR3 DNA: TGTGCCAGCAGTCCAGCCGGGACAGGGGGCGCGAAGACCCAGTACTTC
CDR3 protein: CASSPAGTGGAKTQYF

D gene: .
V gene: TRBV15
clone size: .
J gene: TRBJ2-2
CDR3 DNA: TGTGCCACCAGCAGAGGCATGCAGACCGGGGAGCTGTTTTTT
CDR3 protein: CATSRGMQTGELFF

D gene: .
V gene: TRBV24-1
clone size: .
J gene: TRBJ2-7
CDR3 DNA: TGTGCCACCAGTGATGCCCACTTCGGGGGCGACGAGCAGTACTTC
CDR3 protein: CATSDAHFGGDEQYF

D gene: .
V gene: TRBV7-2
clone size: .
J gene: TRBJ2-5
CDR3 DNA: TGTGCCAGCAGCTTAGTCCAGGAATTGGCAGAGACCCAGTACTTC
CDR3 protein: CASSLVQELAETQYF

D gene: TRBD1
V gene: TRBV27
clone size: .
J gene: TRBJ2-7
CDR3 DNA: TGTGCCAGCCAGGGGGAAATGAGCTCCTACGAGCAGTACTTC
CDR3 protein: CASQGEMSSYEQYF

D gene: .
V gene: TRBV20-1
clone size: .
J gene: TRBJ2-6
CDR3 DNA: TGCAGTGCTAGCAGCCGGGGGCACTCTGGGGCCAACGTCCTGACTTTC
CDR3 protein: CSASSRGHSGANVLTF

D gene: TRBD2
V gene: TRBV28
clone size: few
J gene: TRBJ2-7
CDR3 DNA: TGTGCCAGCAGCGAGACCACCGGGAGGGTTAACGAGCAGTACTTC
CDR3 protein: CASSETTGRVNEQYF